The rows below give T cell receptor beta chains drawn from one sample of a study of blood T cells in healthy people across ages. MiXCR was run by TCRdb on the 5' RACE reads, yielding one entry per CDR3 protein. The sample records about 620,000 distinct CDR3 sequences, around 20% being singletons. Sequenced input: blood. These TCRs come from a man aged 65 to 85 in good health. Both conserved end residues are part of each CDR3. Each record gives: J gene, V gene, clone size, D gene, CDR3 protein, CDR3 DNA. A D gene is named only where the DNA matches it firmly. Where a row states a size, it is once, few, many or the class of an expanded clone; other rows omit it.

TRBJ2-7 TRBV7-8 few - CARSFSSYEQYF TGTGCCCGCAGCTTCAGCTCCTACGAGCAGTACTTC
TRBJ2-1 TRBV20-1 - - CSARGSSRRDEQFF TGCAGTGCTAGGGGGTCCTCCAGGAGGGATGAGCAGTTCTTC
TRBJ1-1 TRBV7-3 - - CASSLNRDTEAFF TGTGCCAGCAGCTTAAACCGGGACACTGAAGCTTTCTTT
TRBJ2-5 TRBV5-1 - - CASSLTGVQGVETQYF TGCGCCAGCAGCTTAACCGGTGTACAGGGAGTTGAGACCCAGTACTTC
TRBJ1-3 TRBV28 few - CASSLAVSGNTIYF TGTGCCAGCAGTTTGGCAGTGTCTGGAAACACCATATATTTT
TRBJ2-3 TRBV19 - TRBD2 CASNSGGAESTDTQYF TGTGCCAGTAATAGCGGGGGGGCGGAATCCACAGATACGCAGTATTTT
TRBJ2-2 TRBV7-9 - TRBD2 CASSFRLADTGELFF TGTGCCAGCAGCTTCAGACTAGCTGACACCGGGGAGCTGTTTTTT
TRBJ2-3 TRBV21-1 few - CASSKFPDTQYF TGTGCCAGCAGCAAATTCCCGGATACGCAGTATTTT
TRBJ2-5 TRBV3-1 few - CASSQGQTRETQYF TGTGCCAGCAGCCAAGGGCAGACCCGGGAGACCCAGTACTTC
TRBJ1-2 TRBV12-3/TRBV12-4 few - CASSLIRDGYGYTF TGTGCCAGCAGTTTAATCAGGGATGGATATGGCTACACCTTC
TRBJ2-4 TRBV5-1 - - CASSSRPIEPKNIQYF TGCGCCAGCAGCAGCAGGCCGATAGAACCCAAAAACATTCAGTACTTC
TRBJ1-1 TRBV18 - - CASSPPSVSTEAFF TGTGCCAGCTCACCCCCTAGCGTGAGCACTGAAGCTTTCTTT